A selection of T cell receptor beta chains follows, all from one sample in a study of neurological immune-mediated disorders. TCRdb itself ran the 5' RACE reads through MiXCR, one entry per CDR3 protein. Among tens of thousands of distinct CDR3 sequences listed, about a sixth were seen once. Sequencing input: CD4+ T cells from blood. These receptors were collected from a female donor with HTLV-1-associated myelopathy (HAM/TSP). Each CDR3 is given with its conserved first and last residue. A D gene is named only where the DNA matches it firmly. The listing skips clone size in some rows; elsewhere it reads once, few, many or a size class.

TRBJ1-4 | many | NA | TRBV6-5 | CASRHKPDSEKLFF | TGTGCCAGCAGACATAAGCCCGATAGCGAAAAACTGTTTTTT
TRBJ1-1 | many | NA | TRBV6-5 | CASSYKMNTEAFF | TGTGCCAGCAGTTACAAGATGAACACTGAAGCTTTCTTT
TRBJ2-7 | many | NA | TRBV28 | CATPGVIYEQYF | TGTGCCACCCCGGGAGTGATCTACGAGCAGTACTTC
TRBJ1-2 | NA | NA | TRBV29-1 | CSVGQELNYGYTF | TGCAGCGTTGGACAGGAACTTAACTATGGCTACACCTTC
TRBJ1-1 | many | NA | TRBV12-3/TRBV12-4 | CASKVWSTEAFF | TGTGCCAGCAAAGTTTGGAGCACTGAAGCTTTCTTT
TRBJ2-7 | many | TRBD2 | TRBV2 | CASRLAGVGEQYF | TGTGCCAGCAGACTAGCGGGAGTAGGTGAGCAGTACTTC
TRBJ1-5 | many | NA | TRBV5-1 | CASSLGTADQPQHF | TGCGCCAGCAGCTTGGGGACGGCCGATCAGCCCCAGCATTTT
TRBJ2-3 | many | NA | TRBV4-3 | CASSQAGDTQYF | TGCGCCAGCAGCCAAGCAGGGGATACGCAGTATTTT
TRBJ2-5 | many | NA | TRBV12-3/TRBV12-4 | CASTVGWGAGETQYF | TGTGCCAGCACCGTCGGTTGGGGCGCCGGGGAGACCCAGTACTTC
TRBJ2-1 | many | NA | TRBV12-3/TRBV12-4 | CASSLSRLSYNEQFF | TGTGCCAGCAGTTTATCCAGACTCTCCTACAATGAGCAGTTCTTC
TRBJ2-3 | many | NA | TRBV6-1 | CASGGATGGATDTQYF | TGTGCCAGCGGGGGAGCGACAGGAGGAGCCACAGATACGCAGTATTTT
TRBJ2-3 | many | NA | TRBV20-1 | CSVERSTDTQYF | TGCAGTGTGGAGCGGAGCACAGATACGCAGTATTTT
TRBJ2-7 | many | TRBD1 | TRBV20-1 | CSARDWDRGSGEQYF | TGCAGTGCTAGAGATTGGGACAGGGGATCGGGCGAGCAGTACTTC
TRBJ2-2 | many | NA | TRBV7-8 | CASSLEGASGELFF | TGTGCCAGCAGCTTAGAGGGAGCGTCCGGGGAGCTGTTTTTT
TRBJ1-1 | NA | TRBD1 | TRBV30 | CAWSVQGGNTEAFF | TGTGCCTGGAGTGTACAGGGGGGGAACACTGAAGCTTTCTTT
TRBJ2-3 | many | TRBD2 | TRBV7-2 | CASSLVLAGTPGDTQYF | TGTGCCAGCAGCTTAGTACTAGCGGGGACACCAGGGGATACGCAGTATTTT
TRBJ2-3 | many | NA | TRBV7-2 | CASSLAPGDTDTQYF | TGTGCCAGCAGCTTAGCGCCGGGGGACACAGATACGCAGTATTTT
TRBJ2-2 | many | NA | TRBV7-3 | CASSLMGALDTGELFF | TGTGCCAGCAGCTTAATGGGGGCGTTGGACACCGGGGAGCTGTTTTTT
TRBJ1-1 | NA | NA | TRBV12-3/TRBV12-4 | CASIPASPGAFF | TGTGCCAGCATCCCGGCCTCTCCGGGAGCTTTCTTT
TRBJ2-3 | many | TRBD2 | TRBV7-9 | CASSERTSITDTQYF | TGTGCCAGCAGCGAACGGACTAGCATCACAGATACGCAGTATTTT
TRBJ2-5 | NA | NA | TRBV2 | CASSPNLQETQYF | TGTGCCAGCAGCCCTAACCTCCAAGAGACCCAGTACTTC
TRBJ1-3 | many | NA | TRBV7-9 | CASSSLSGNTIYF | TGTGCCAGCAGCTCCCTCAGTGGAAACACCATATATTTT
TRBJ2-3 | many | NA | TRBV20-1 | CSAGGPGGRTDTQYF | TGCAGTGCTGGGGGCCCCGGGGGGCGCACAGATACGCAGTATTTT
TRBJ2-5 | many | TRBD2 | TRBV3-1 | CASSQDGGASGRRETQYF | TGTGCCAGCAGCCAAGATGGTGGGGCCAGCGGGAGAAGAGAGACCCAGTACTTC
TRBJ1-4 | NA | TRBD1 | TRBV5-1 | CASSLSGGANEKLFF | TGCGCCAGCAGCTTGTCAGGGGGGGCTAATGAAAAACTGTTTTTT
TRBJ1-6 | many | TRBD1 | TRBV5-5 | CASSFGGQIFYNSPLHF | TGTGCCAGCAGCTTCGGGGGACAGATATTTTATAATTCACCCCTCCACTTT
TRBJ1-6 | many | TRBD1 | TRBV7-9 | CASSFDRVGSNSPLHF | TGTGCCAGCAGCTTTGACAGGGTTGGTTCCAATTCACCCCTCCACTTT
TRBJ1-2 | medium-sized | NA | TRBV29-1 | CSVEKTPEGYGYTF | TGCAGCGTTGAAAAGACTCCAGAGGGATATGGCTACACCTTC
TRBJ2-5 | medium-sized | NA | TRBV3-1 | CASSQGWLAKETQYF | TGTGCCAGCAGCCAAGGATGGCTTGCCAAAGAGACCCAGTACTTC
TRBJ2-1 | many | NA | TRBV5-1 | CASTPSSYNEQFF | TGCGCCAGCACCCCAAGCTCCTACAATGAGCAGTTCTTC
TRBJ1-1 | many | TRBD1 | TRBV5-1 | CASRLSSGGQTEAFF | TGCGCCAGCAGATTGAGCTCAGGGGGGCAAACTGAAGCTTTCTTT
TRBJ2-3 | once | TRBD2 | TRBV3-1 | CASSQPSGGSDTQYF | TGTGCCAGCAGCCAGCCTAGCGGGGGGTCAGATACGCAGTATTTT
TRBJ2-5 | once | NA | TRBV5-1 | CASSSDIRETQYF | TGCGCCAGCAGCTCCGATATCCGGGAGACCCAGTACTTC
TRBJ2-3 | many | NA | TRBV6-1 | CASSEAALGFTDTQYF | TGTGCCAGCAGTGAAGCCGCACTGGGGTTCACAGATACGCAGTATTTT
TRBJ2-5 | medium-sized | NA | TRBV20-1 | CSARDGGLPQETQYF | TGCAGTGCTAGAGATGGAGGCCTCCCTCAAGAGACCCAGTACTTC
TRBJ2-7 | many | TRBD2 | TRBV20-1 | CSATSSSTSGYEQYF | TGCAGTGCTACATCATCGTCGACTAGCGGCTACGAGCAGTACTTC
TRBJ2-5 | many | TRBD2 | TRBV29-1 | CSVLRSGEQETQYF | TGCAGCGTCCTAAGGAGCGGGGAACAAGAGACCCAGTACTTC
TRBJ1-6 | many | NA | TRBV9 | CASSVGRGISPSPLHF | TGTGCCAGCAGCGTAGGAAGGGGGATCTCCCCTTCACCCCTCCACTTT
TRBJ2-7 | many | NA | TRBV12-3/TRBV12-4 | CASSRGRRGWGEQYF | TGTGCCAGCAGCCGGGGCCGGAGGGGGTGGGGGGAGCAGTACTTC
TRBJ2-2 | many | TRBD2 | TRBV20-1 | CSASLSRGGSTGELFF | TGCAGTGCTAGCCTCTCGCGGGGGGGCAGCACCGGGGAGCTGTTTTTT
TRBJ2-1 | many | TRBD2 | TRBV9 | CASSVELAGAGNEQFF | TGTGCCAGCAGCGTAGAGCTAGCGGGAGCCGGGAATGAGCAGTTCTTC